Presented here are 9 T cell receptor beta chains from one specimen sequenced in a study of T cell clusters in autoimmune cytopenias. TRB was amplified from about 270 ng of peripheral blood genomic DNA per sample. TRB was amplified by touch-down multiplex PCR, primer pools A and B combined. TCRdb re-called the multiplex PCR reads; every CDR3 protein appears as one record, without DNA. Recorded here are several thousand distinct CDR3 sequences; the top ten clones represent 18%. These sequences were also reported in another study, on T cell repertoires in aging, cancer and after chemotherapy.

The sequencing sample was made of peripheral blood. The receptors originated from a human donor in good health.

Judged by frequency, this clonotype is medium-sized. V and J are TRBV29-1 and TRBJ1-3. The CDR3 sequence is 14 residues long. In germline, CDR1 is SQVTM, CDR2 ANQGSEA. This CDR3 is CSVGESRLGNTIYF.

This clonotype is labeled medium-sized (0.01 to 0.1%) based on frequency. The chain employs TRBV19 and TRBJ2-7; TCRdb selects TRBD1, and the lack of DNA leaves this call unchecked. From germline, CDR1 is LNHDA and CDR2 SQIVND (reference sequence). The CDR3 covers 13 residues. This CDR3 reads CASSMGRPYEQYF.

The chain has TRBV27 and TRBJ2-3; TCRdb reports TRBD2, a call that lacks DNA to check it against. Germline assignment: CDR1 MNHEY and CDR2 SMNVEV (reference sequence). The CDR3 length is 16 residues. CDR3 loop: CASSFSGRRTTDTQYF.

The chain links TRBV7-2 to TRBJ1-2; TCRdb designates TRBD1, a call that cannot be tested without DNA. CDR1 and CDR2 (germline): SGHTA, FQGNSA. The CDR3 has 13 residues. This chain's CDR3 is CASSLEGRYGYTF.

The chain carries TRBV30 and TRBJ1-1; there is no DNA to check the TCRdb D call of TRBD1. The germline V gene encodes CDR1 GTSNPN and CDR2 SVGIG (reference sequence). The CDR3 is 15 residues long. The CDR3 sequence: CAWTLDQGPNTEAFF. Full variable domain (remainder filled in from reference TRBV30 and TRBJ1-1): SQTIHQWPATLVQPVGSPLSLECTVEGTSNPNLYWYRQAAGRGLQLLFYSVGIGQISSEVPQNLSASRPQDRQFILSSKKLLLSDSGFYLCAWTLDQGPNTEAFFGQGTRLTVV.

This clonotype is called medium-sized based on its frequency. The gene calls are TRBV30 and TRBJ2-1. The CDR3 covers 14 residues. Per germline, CDR1 GTSNPN and CDR2 SVGIG (reference sequence). This CDR3 reads CAWSVLGPYNEQFF.

Judged by frequency, this clonotype is medium-sized. The chain has TRBV6-5 and TRBJ2-3. Germline loops: CDR1 MNHEY, CDR2 SVGAGI. The CDR3 totals 14 residues. Here the CDR3 reads CASSYRGQSDTQYF.

The chain has TRBV6-6 and TRBJ1-5. The germline CDR1 and CDR2 sequences are MNHNY and SVGAGI (reference sequence). This CDR3 region has 16 residues. The CDR3 protein is CASSYIIGSYNQPQHF.

This clonotype is identified as medium-sized from frequency. The chain has TRBV19 and TRBJ1-2. This CDR3 comprises 13 residues. Germline values: CDR1 LNHDA, CDR2 SQIVND (reference sequence). The chain's CDR3 is CASRPDGGYGYTF.